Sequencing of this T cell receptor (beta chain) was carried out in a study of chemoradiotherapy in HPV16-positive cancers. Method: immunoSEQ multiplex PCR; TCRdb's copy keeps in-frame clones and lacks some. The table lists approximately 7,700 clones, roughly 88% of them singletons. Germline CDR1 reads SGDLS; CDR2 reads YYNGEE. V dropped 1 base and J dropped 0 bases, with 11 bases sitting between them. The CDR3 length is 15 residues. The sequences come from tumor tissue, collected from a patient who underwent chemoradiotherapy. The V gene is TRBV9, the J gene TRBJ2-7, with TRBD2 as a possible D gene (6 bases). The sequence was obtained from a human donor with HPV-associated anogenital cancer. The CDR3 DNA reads TGTGCCAGCAGCGTAACGTACGGGAGCTCCTACGAGCAGTACTTC. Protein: CASSVTYGSSYEQYF.